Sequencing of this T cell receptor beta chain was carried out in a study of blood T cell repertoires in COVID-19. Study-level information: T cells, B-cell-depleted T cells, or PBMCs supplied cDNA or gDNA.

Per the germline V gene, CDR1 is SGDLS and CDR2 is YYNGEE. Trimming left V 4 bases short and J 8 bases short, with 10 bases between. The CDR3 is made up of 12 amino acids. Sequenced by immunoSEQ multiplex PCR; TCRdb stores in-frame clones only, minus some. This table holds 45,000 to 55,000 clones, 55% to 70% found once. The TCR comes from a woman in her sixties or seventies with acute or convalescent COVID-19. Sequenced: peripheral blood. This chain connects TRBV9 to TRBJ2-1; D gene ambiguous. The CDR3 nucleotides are TGTGCCAGCAGCTCCCCTGGGCATGAGCAGTTCTTC. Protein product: CASSSPGHEQFF. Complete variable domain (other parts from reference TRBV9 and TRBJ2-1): DSGVTQTPKHLITATGQRVTLRCSPRSGDLSVYWYQQSLDQGLQFLIQYYNGEERAKGNILERFSAQQFPDLHSELNLSSLELGDSALYFCASSSPGHEQFFGPGTRLTVL.